The present entry profiles one T cell receptor (beta chain) with its context. This clonotype counts as medium-sized (0.01 to 0.1%). No cognate antigen has been identified for it. No base quality information exists; no much larger clone differs at one position. Amplification of full-length TCR variable regions was done by 5' RACE PCR using constant-region reverse primers, and this step was followed by semi-nested PCR with Nested Universal Primer A. The ReliaPrep RNA Cell Miniprep System was used to extract total RNA, which was then reverse transcribed into 5'RACE-ready cDNA with the SMARTer RACE 5'/3' Kit. An Illumina MiSeq was used to sequence the full-length TCR alpha and beta libraries, which had been barcoded with multiplex adaptors. For the original study's pipeline: For each of nine subset-tissue groups, sequencing data from the five patients were combined, and the groups were compared by unsupervised clustering of TCR gene usage. The Morisita-Horn index was used to calculate repertoire similarity, with shared sequences weighted by how much each contributed to each repertoire. TCRdb reprocessed the public reads (quality trimming at Q25 with fastp, clone calling with MiXCR) and kept in-frame beta chains. Each record represents a unique CDR3 protein, reported with the most common genes and DNA among its rows. In this record, the V and J calls reflect TCRdb's handling and not the investigators' own analysis. The sample table records several thousand distinct CDR3 sequences; 31% of these occur just once. In total, the top ten clones hold about 7.9% of the sample.

CD4+CD45RO+CD25- cells were isolated as memory CD4+ T cells. Tregs, naive and memory CD4+ T cells from tumor, blood and ipsilateral draining lymph nodes of roughly 5 breast cancer patients underwent full-length TCR alpha and beta sequencing. Tumor tissue and lymph nodes obtained from ipsilateral axillary dissection were perfused with PBS, minced and then digested with collagenase I and hyaluronidase. Ficoll density gradient centrifugation was used to isolate mononuclear cells from lymph nodes or from approximately 50 ml of peripheral blood. FACS confirmed that the sorted cell populations were more than 90% pure. This sample was included in a study (dated by TCRdb to the mid-2010s). Study-wide context: Whether tumor-infiltrating Tregs in breast cancer are recruited from blood Tregs or converted in situ from other CD4+ T cell subsets was tested.

The paper's findings and limits, for the study overall: In terms of TCR gene usage, tumor memory CD4+ T cells clustered together with blood and lymph node memory CD4+ cells, as well as with lymph node naive CD4+ cells. Validation in the larger cohort was restricted to a single TCR beta V-J rearrangement rather than whole repertoires. The greatest overlap of tumor-infiltrating Treg TCR alpha and beta sequences was observed with tumor naive CD4+ T cells, followed by blood naive CD4+ T cells.

In the germline V gene (reference sequence), CDR1 corresponds to DFQATT and CDR2 to SNEGSKA. Reading from cysteine to phenylalanine, the CDR3 counts 13 amino acids. Kept here is only the CDR3 DNA, which spans 39 bases and is read in frame from base 1. V loses 0 bases of germline sequence and J loses 3 bases, and the interval between the two ends is 9 bases. The sequenced material came from memory CD4+ T cells sorted from a lymph node. The intended sense of this specimen's cell subset or site label: memory CD4+ T cells, CD4+CD45RO+CD25-. This sequence was found in a female donor with breast cancer. Recombination connected TRBV20-1 to TRBJ2-7; no D gene can be assigned with confidence. The nucleotide sequence reads TGCAGTGCTAGAGAACCCGTCCGCTACGAGCAGTACTTC. Its protein reads: CSAREPVRYEQYF.